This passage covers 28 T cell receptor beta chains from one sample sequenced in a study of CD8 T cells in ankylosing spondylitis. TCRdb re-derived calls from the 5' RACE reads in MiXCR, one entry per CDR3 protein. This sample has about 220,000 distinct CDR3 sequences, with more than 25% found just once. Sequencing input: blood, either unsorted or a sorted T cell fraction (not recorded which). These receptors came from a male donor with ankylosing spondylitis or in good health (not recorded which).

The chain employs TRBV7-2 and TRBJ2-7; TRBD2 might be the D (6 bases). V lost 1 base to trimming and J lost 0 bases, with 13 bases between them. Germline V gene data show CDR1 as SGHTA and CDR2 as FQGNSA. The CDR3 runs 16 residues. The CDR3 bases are TGTGCCAGCAGCTTAGACGGTAGCGGCTTCTCCTACGAGCAGTACTTC. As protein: CASSLDGSGFSYEQYF. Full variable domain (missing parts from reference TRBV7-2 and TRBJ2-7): GAGVSQSPSNKVTEKGKDVELRCDPISGHTALYWYRQSLGQGLEFLIYFQGNSAPDKSGLPSDRFSAERTGGSVSTLTIQRTQQEDSAVYLCASSLDGSGFSYEQYFGPGTRLTVT.

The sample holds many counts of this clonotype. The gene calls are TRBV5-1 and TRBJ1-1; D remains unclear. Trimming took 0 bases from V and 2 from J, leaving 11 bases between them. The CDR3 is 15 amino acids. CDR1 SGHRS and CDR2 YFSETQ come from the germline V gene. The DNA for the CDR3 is TGCGCCAGCAGCTTGGTTATGGGTACCAACACTGAAGCTTTCTTT. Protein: CASSLVMGTNTEAFF. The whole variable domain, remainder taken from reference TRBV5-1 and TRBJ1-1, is KAGVTQTPRYLIKTRGQQVTLSCSPISGHRSVSWYQQTPGQGLQFLFEYFSETQRNKGNFPGRFSGRQFSNSRSEMNVSTLELGDSALYLCASSLVMGTNTEAFFGQGTRLTVV.

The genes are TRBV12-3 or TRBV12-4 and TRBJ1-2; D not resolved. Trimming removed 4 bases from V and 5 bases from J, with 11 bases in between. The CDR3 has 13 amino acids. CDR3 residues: CASSSGRSYGYTF. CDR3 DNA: TGTGCCAGCAGTTCGGGCAGGTCGTATGGCTACACCTTC.

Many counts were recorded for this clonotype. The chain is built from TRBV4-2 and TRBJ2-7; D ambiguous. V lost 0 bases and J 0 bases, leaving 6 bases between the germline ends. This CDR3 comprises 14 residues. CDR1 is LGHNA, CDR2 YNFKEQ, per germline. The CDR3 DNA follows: TGTGCCAGCAGCCAAGAGGCCACCTCCTACGAGCAGTACTTC. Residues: CASSQEATSYEQYF.

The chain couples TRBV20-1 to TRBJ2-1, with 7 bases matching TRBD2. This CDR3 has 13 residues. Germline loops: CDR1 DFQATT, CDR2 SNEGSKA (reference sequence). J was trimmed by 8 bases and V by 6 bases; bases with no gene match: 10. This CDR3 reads CSATSGLEDEQFF. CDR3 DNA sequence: TGCAGTGCCACCTCAGGACTAGAGGATGAGCAGTTCTTC.

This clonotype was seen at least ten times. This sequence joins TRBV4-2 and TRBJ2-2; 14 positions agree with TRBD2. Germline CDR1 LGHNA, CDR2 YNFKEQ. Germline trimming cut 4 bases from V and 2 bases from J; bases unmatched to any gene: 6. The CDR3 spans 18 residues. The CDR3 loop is CASSPGLAGVINTGELFF. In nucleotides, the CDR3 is TGTGCCAGCAGCCCGGGACTAGCGGGGGTGATTAACACCGGGGAGCTGTTTTTT.

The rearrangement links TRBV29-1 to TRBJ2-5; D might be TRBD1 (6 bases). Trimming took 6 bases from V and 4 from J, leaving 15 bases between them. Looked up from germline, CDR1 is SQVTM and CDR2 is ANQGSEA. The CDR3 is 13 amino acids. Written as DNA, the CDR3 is TGCAGCGTCGACGCGGTAGGGGGAGAGACCCAGTACTTC. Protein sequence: CSVDAVGGETQYF.

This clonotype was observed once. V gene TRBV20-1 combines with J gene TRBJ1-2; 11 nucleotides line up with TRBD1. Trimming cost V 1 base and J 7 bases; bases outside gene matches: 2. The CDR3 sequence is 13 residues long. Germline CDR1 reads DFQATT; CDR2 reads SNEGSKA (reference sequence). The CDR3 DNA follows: TGCAGTGCTAGAGCGGGGACAGGGGGTGGCTACACCTTC. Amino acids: CSARAGTGGGYTF.

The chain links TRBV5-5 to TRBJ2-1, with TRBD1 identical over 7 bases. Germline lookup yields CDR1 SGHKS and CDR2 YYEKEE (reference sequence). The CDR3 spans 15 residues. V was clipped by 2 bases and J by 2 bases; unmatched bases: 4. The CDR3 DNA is TGTGCCAGCAGCTTTGGACAGGAAACCTACAATGAGCAGTTCTTC. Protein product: CASSFGQETYNEQFF.

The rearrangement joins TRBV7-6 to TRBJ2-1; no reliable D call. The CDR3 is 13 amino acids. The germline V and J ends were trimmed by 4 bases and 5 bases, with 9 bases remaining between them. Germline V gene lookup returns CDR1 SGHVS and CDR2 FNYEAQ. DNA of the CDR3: TGTGCCAGCAGCTATCAAGTGGACAATGAGCAGTTCTTC. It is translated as CASSYQVDNEQFF.

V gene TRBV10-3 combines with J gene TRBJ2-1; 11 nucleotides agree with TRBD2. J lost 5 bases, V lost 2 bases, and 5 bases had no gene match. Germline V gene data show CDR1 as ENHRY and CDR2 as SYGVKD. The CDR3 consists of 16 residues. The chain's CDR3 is CAISEQASGRNNEQFF. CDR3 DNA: TGTGCCATCAGTGAGCAGGCTAGCGGGAGGAACAATGAGCAGTTCTTC.

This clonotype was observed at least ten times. In DNA, the CDR3 is TGCGCCAGCAGCTTGGAGGGACTAGCGCGGGAGGAGCAGTTCTTC. Amino acid sequence: CASSLEGLAREEQFF. This chain connects TRBV5-1 to TRBJ2-1, with 10 nucleotides matching TRBD2. Trimming removed 0 bases from V and 10 bases from J; junction bases left unmatched: 7. This CDR3 region has 15 residues. The V gene's germline CDR1 is SGHRS and CDR2 YFSETQ.

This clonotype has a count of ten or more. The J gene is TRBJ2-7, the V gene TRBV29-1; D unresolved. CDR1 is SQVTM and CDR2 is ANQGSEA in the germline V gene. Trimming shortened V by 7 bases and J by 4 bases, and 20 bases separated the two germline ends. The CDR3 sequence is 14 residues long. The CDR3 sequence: CSGITTGGTYEQYF. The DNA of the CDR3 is TGCAGCGGAATAACGACCGGCGGTACATACGAGCAGTACTTC.

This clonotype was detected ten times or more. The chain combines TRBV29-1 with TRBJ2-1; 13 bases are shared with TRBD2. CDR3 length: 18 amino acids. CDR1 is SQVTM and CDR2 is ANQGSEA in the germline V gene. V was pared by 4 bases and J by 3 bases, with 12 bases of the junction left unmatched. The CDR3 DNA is TGCAGCGTTGCAGCCTCCGGACTAGCGGGAGCAAACTACAATGAGCAGTTCTTC. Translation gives CSVAASGLAGANYNEQFF.

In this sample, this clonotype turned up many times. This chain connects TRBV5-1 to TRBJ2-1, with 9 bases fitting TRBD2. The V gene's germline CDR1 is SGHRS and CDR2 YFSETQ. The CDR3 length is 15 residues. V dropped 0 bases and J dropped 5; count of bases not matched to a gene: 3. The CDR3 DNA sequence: TGCGCCAGCAGCTTGGGACTAGCGGACAACAATGAGCAGTTCTTC. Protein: CASSLGLADNNEQFF.

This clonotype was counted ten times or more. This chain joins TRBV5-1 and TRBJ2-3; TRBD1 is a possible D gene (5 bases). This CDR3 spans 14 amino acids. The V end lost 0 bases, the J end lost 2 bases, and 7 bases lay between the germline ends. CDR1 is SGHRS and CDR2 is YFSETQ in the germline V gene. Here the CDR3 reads CASSLGQTTDTQYF. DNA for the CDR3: TGCGCCAGCAGCTTGGGACAGACCACAGATACGCAGTATTTT.

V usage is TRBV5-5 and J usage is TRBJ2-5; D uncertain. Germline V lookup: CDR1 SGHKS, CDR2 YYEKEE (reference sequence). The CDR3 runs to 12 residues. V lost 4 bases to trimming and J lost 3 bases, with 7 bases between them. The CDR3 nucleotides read TGTGCCAGCAGCCGCCCTGAAGAGACCCAGTACTTC. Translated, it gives CASSRPEETQYF.

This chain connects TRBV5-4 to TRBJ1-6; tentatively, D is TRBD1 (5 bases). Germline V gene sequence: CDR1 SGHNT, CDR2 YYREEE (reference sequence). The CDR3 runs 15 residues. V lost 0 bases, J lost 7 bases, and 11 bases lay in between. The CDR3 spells CASSLEVGDNSPLHF. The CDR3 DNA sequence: TGTGCCAGCAGCTTGGAGGTGGGGGACAATTCACCCCTCCACTTT.

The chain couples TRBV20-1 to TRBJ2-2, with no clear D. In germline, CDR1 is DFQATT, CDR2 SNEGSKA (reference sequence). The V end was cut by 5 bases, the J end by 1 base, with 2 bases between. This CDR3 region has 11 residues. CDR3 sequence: CSAGNTGELFF. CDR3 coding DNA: TGCAGTGCTGGGAACACCGGGGAGCTGTTTTTT.

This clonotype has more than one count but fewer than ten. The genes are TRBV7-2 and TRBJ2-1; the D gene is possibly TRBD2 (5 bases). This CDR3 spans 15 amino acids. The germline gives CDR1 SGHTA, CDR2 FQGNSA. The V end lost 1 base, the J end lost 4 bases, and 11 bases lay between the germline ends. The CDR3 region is CASSLVRAAYNEQFF. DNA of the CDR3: TGTGCCAGCAGCTTAGTTCGAGCGGCTTACAATGAGCAGTTCTTC.

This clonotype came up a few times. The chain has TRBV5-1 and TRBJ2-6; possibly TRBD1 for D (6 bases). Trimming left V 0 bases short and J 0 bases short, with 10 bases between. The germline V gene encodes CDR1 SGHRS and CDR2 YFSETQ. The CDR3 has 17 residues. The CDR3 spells CASSLDTGSSGANVLTF. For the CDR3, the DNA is TGCGCCAGCAGCTTGGATACAGGGTCCTCTGGGGCCAACGTCCTGACTTTC.

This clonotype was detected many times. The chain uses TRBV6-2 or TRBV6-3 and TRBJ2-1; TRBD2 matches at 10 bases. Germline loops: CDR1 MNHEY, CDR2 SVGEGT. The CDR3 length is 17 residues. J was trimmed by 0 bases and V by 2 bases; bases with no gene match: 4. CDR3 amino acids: CASSYMASGSSYNEQFF. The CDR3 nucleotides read TGTGCCAGCAGTTACATGGCTAGCGGGAGCTCCTACAATGAGCAGTTCTTC.

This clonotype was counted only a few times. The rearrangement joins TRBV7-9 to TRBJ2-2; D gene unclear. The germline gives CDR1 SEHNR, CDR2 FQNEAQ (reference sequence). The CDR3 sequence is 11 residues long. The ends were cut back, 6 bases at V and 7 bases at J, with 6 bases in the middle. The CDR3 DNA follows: TGTGCCAGCAGTCCAGACGGGGAGCTGTTTTTT. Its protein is CASSPDGELFF.

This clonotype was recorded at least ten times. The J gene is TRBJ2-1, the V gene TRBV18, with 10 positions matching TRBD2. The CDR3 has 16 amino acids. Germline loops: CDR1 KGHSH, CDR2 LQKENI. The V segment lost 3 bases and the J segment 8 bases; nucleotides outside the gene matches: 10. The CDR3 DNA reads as TGTGCCAGCTCACCTGCTCCCAGCGGGAGGGCCTATGAGCAGTTCTTC. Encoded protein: CASSPAPSGRAYEQFF.

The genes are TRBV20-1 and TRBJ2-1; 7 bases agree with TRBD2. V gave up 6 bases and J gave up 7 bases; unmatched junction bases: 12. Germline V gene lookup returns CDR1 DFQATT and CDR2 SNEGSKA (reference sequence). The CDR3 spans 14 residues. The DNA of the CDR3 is TGCAGTGCCCGGGACTACCAATCGGCAAATGAGCAGTTCTTC. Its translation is CSARDYQSANEQFF.

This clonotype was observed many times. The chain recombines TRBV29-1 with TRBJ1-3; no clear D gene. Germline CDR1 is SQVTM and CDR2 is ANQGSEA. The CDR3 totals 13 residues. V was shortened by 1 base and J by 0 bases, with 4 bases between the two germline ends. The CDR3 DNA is TGCAGCGTTGAAGTCAACTCTGGAAACACCATATATTTT. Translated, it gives CSVEVNSGNTIYF.

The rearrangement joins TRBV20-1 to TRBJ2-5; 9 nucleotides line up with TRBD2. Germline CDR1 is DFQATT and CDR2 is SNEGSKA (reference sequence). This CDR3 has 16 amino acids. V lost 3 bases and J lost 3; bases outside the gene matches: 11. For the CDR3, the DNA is TGCAGTGCTAGTGGTCTAGCGGGAAGAGGTAAAGAGACCCAGTACTTC. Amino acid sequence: CSASGLAGRGKETQYF.

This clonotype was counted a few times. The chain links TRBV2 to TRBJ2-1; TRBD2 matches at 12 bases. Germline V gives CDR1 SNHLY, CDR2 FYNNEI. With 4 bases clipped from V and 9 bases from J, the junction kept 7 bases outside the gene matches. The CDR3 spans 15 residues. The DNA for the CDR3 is TGTGCCAGCAGTGGGGGACTAGCGGGTGGTTTTGAGCAGTTCTTC. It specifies CASSGGLAGGFEQFF. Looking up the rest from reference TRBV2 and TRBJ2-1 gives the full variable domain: EPEVTQTPSHQVTQMGQEVILRCVPISNHLYFYWYRQILGQKVEFLVSFYNNEISEKSEIFDDQFSVERPDGSNFTLKIRSTKLEDSAMYFCASSGGLAGGFEQFFGPGTRLTVL.